Presented here are 16 T cell receptor beta chains from one specimen sequenced in a study of control samples from healthy donors and cancer patients. Sequenced by immunoSEQ multiplex PCR; TCRdb stores in-frame clones only, minus some. The data contain more than 110,000 clones, about 85% of them singletons. Material: blood. Receptors were obtained from a woman aged 30 to 39 in good health.

The V and J genes are TRBV7-9 and TRBJ1-2; D ambiguous. This CDR3 region has 15 residues. CDR1 SEHNR and CDR2 FQNEAQ come from the germline V gene (reference sequence). The V and J ends lost 1 base and 3 bases respectively, with 12 bases between them. CDR3: CASSLGSRQHYGYTF. DNA of the CDR3: TGTGCCAGCAGCTTAGGATCCCGGCAGCACTATGGCTACACCTTC.

The chain couples TRBV14 to TRBJ1-1; weak D call: TRBD1 (5 bases). The CDR3 length is 13 residues. Trimming shortened V by 6 bases and J by 6 bases, and 14 bases separated the two germline ends. From germline, CDR1 is SGHDN and CDR2 FVKESK. The CDR3 region is CASRQENGPEAFF. The CDR3 DNA sequence: TGTGCCAGCAGACAGGAAAATGGGCCTGAAGCTTTCTTT. Supplemented by reference TRBV14 and TRBJ1-1, the full variable domain reads EAGVTQFPSHSVIEKGQTVTLRCDPISGHDNLYWYRRVMGKEIKFLLHFVKESKQDESGMPNNRFLAERTGGTYSTLKVQPAELEDSGVYFCASRQENGPEAFFGQGTRLTVV.

The chain recombines TRBV5-1 with TRBJ2-5; D not resolved. Trimming removed 2 bases at V and 1 base at J, with 12 bases between. The germline CDR1 and CDR2 sequences are SGHRS and YFSETQ. This CDR3 is 15 amino acids long. DNA for the CDR3: TGCGCCAGCAGCTTAAACAGCTTACCCCAAGAGACCCAGTACTTC. This gives the protein CASSLNSLPQETQYF.

The rearrangement uses TRBV7-3 and TRBJ2-7; D is tentatively TRBD1 or TRBD2 (7 bases each). The V gene lost 4 bases and the J gene lost 3 bases, with 13 bases spanning the gap. CDR3 length equals 14 residues. CDR1 SGHTA and CDR2 FQGTGA come from the germline V gene. Written as DNA, the CDR3 is TGTGCCAGCAGCTCAGGGGGGGAGGACTACGAGCAGTACTTC. It is translated as CASSSGGEDYEQYF.

The V gene is TRBV6-6, the J gene TRBJ1-4; a weak D match, TRBD1 (6 bases). The germline V gene encodes CDR1 MNHNY and CDR2 SVGAGI (reference sequence). The CDR3 covers 12 residues. Trimming left V 7 bases short and J 12 bases short, with 15 bases between. Here the CDR3 reads CASKGGEGELFF. CDR3 nucleotide sequence: TGTGCCAGCAAGGGGGGCGAGGGAGAACTGTTTTTT.

Of note for this clone: Other DNA sequences within the sample encode an identical CDR3. The chain recombines TRBV14 with TRBJ1-1; the D is unclear. The CDR3 loop spans 13 amino acids. Germline V gives CDR1 SGHDN, CDR2 FVKESK. The V and J ends lost 4 bases and 0 bases respectively, with 6 bases between them. CDR3 in amino acids: CASSLDMNTEAFF. The CDR3 DNA reads as TGTGCCAGCAGCCTAGACATGAACACTGAAGCTTTCTTT.

V usage is TRBV10-1 and J usage is TRBJ2-3, with 7 positions matching TRBD2. J was trimmed by 4 bases and V by 10 bases; bases with no gene match: 11. CDR1 and CDR2 from the germline V gene are WNHNN and SYGVQD (reference sequence). CDR3 size: 14 residues. The CDR3 sequence: CATGPGGVADTQYF. For the CDR3, the DNA is TGCGCCACCGGGCCGGGGGGAGTAGCAGATACGCAGTATTTT.

The chain uses TRBV5-1 and TRBJ2-1; 9 positions match TRBD2. In germline, CDR1 is SGHRS, CDR2 YFSETQ. CDR3 length equals 18 residues. The V gene end was trimmed by 4 bases and the J gene end by 3 bases; junction bases not matched to a gene: 14. In nucleotides, the CDR3 is TGCGCCAGCAGCCCGGCGGACTATAGCGGGAGCGGCTACAATGAGCAGTTCTTC. As protein: CASSPADYSGSGYNEQFF.

The chain employs TRBV6-5 and TRBJ1-2; 7 nucleotides agree with TRBD1. The CDR3 runs to 14 residues. In germline, CDR1 is MNHEY, CDR2 SVGAGI. Trimming at V came to 6 bases and at J to 3 bases, leaving 7 bases not matched to a gene. CDR3: CASRRTGLHYGYTF. The CDR3 DNA sequence: TGTGCCAGCAGACGGACAGGCCTGCACTATGGCTACACCTTC.

The chain couples TRBV15 to TRBJ2-1; D remains unclear. Germline lookup yields CDR1 LNHNV and CDR2 YYDKDF (reference sequence). V was cut by 3 bases and J by 4 bases, with 16 bases left in between. The CDR3 runs 16 residues. The CDR3 spells CATSSWGSGPYNEQFF. In DNA, the CDR3 is TGTGCCACCAGCAGTTGGGGAAGTGGCCCATACAATGAGCAGTTCTTC.

This chain uses TRBV2 with TRBJ1-1; the match to TRBD1 covers 7 bases. Germline V gives CDR1 SNHLY, CDR2 FYNNEI. Trimming at V came to 6 bases and at J to 8 bases, leaving 3 bases not matched to a gene. The CDR3 runs to 11 residues. The CDR3 nucleotides read TGTGCCAGCAGACCGGGACAGGAAGCTTTCTTT. Its translation: CASRPGQEAFF.

A word on this clone: The same CDR3 is also encoded by other DNA sequences in this sample. V gene TRBV5-1 combines with J gene TRBJ2-3; 10 bases are a match to TRBD2. V shed 0 bases and J 1 base; nucleotides not matched to a gene: 2. Germline loops: CDR1 SGHRS, CDR2 YFSETQ. The CDR3 runs to 16 residues. CDR3 in DNA: TGCGCCAGCAGCTTGGCCCTAGCGGGGGGCACAGATACGCAGTATTTT. This codes for CASSLALAGGTDTQYF.

The chain joins TRBV29-1 to TRBJ1-1; TRBD1 agrees at 7 bases. Germline CDR1 SQVTM, CDR2 ANQGSEA. The CDR3 consists of 12 residues. V trimming: 7 bases; J trimming: 0 bases; junction bases outside the gene matches: 2. CDR3 amino acids: CSGGQLNTEAFF. In nucleotides, the CDR3 is TGCAGCGGGGGACAGCTGAACACTGAAGCTTTCTTT.

The rearrangement uses TRBV5-1 and TRBJ1-3, with D perhaps matching TRBD1 (6 bases). Trimming cost V 4 bases and J 4 bases, with 15 bases left between them. Germline assignment: CDR1 SGHRS and CDR2 YFSETQ. This CDR3 spans 15 amino acids. CDR3 nucleotide sequence: TGCGCCAGCAGCGTACAGGGTATGGAGGGAAACACCATATATTTT. It encodes CASSVQGMEGNTIYF.

The chain employs TRBV10-3 and TRBJ1-3, with a weak D call TRBD1 (5 bases). The V end was cut by 5 bases, the J end by 0 bases, with 11 bases between. The CDR3 runs to 15 residues. Germline loops: CDR1 ENHRY, CDR2 SYGVKD. The chain's CDR3 is CAISRDSSSGNTIYF. CDR3 in DNA: TGTGCCATCAGTCGGGACTCCAGCTCTGGAAACACCATATATTTT.

The V call is TRBV11-3, the J call TRBJ1-2; no clear D gene. V gave up 4 bases and J gave up 5 bases, with 17 bases separating them. The germline V gene has CDR1 SGHNT and CDR2 YENEEA. CDR3 length: 15 amino acids. The CDR3 sequence is CASSSAAGLSYGYTF. The CDR3 DNA is TGTGCCAGCAGCTCCGCGGCGGGGTTGAGTTATGGCTACACCTTC.